A selection of T cell receptor beta chains follows, all from one sample in a study of vaccination and CD4 T cells after COVID-19. Their antigens are not known. TCRdb redid the calling of the PCR reads with MiXCR, one entry per CDR3 protein. This table has under 20,000 distinct CDR3 sequences, less than 70% appearing once. Sample: CD4+ T cells from blood, cultured in vitro. The receptor set was obtained from a human donor who had recovered from COVID-19. Each CDR3 is given with its conserved first and last residue. A D gene is named only where the DNA matches it firmly. Clone size appears in some rows only: once, few, many, or a class for an expanded clone.

J gene,clone size,V gene,D gene,CDR3 DNA,CDR3 protein
TRBJ2-5,once,TRBV7-9,TRBD1,TGTGCCAGCAGACCGACAGGGATCGAGACCCAGTACTTC,CASRPTGIETQYF
TRBJ2-5,-,TRBV7-9,TRBD1,TGTGCCAGTCACCGGGACAGCCAAGAGACCCAGTACTTC,CASHRDSQETQYF
TRBJ1-1,-,TRBV19,-,TGTGCCAGTACCCCTCCCCAGGGAGGGACTGAAGCTTTCTTT,CASTPPQGGTEAFF
TRBJ2-5,medium-sized,TRBV24-1,-,TGTGCCACCAGTGATACCCGGGCCTTCCCGACCCAGTACTTC,CATSDTRAFPTQYF
TRBJ2-6,-,TRBV5-1,-,TGCGCCAGCAGGGAGGTGAGCCTCTCTGGGGCCAACGTCCTGACTTTC,CASREVSLSGANVLTF
TRBJ2-3,-,TRBV24-1,-,TGTGCCACCAGTGATCCGGGGAGACACCAGGATACGCAGTATTTT,CATSDPGRHQDTQYF
TRBJ1-6,few,TRBV5-1,-,TGCGCCAGCAGCTTGAGTGGGGGTGGATCACCCCTCCACTTT,CASSLSGGGSPLHF
TRBJ2-2,-,TRBV28,TRBD1,TGTGCCAGCAGCCAAGGACAGGGGGCGAACACCGGGGAGCTGTTTTTT,CASSQGQGANTGELFF
TRBJ2-5,few,TRBV11-3,TRBD1,TGTGCCAGCTCTACCCCCCTTTCAGGGGGAGAGACCCAGTACTTC,CASSTPLSGGETQYF
TRBJ1-1,few,TRBV2,-,TGTGCCAGCAGTGAAGGGACAACGCCTGAAGCTTTCTTT,CASSEGTTPEAFF
TRBJ2-7,-,TRBV20-1,TRBD2,TGCAGTGCTCGCCGCGGGAGGACCCCCGAGCAGTACTTC,CSARRGRTPEQYF
TRBJ2-7,-,TRBV7-2,TRBD1,TGTGCCAGCAGCCCTGACAGGGGCGCCTACGAGCAGTACTTC,CASSPDRGAYEQYF
TRBJ1-1,-,TRBV27,-,TGTGCCAGCAGTTTATCGTTGGGTACTGAAGCTTTCTTT,CASSLSLGTEAFF
TRBJ2-2,few,TRBV19,TRBD1,TGTGCCAGTAGAACACAGGGGCTTGGAGTTGTGGGGGAGCTGTTTTTT,CASRTQGLGVVGELFF
TRBJ1-6,-,TRBV5-5,TRBD1,TGTGCCAGCAGCGTTTACAGGGGAGGAGATAATTCACCCCTCCACTTT,CASSVYRGGDNSPLHF
TRBJ1-2,few,TRBV7-3,-,TGTGCCAGCAGCAGAGGACAACGGGATGGCTACACCTTC,CASSRGQRDGYTF
TRBJ2-5,once,TRBV6-1,-,TGTGCCAGCAGCCTGCAGGGCATCGAGACCCAGTACTTC,CASSLQGIETQYF
TRBJ2-2,-,TRBV6-1,TRBD2,TGTGCCAGTCGACTAGCGGGGGCAACCGGGGAGCTGTTTTTT,CASRLAGATGELFF
TRBJ1-2,medium-sized,TRBV21-1,-,TGTGCCAGCAGCAAAACCCTTTATGGCTACACCTTC,CASSKTLYGYTF
TRBJ1-2,few,TRBV12-3/TRBV12-4,TRBD1,TGTGCCAGCAAGGGGGCAGATGGCTACACCTTC,CASKGADGYTF
TRBJ1-2,-,TRBV20-1,-,TGCAGTGCTCTTGGCTATGGCTACACCTTC,CSALGYGYTF
TRBJ2-1,few,TRBV20-1,TRBD2,TGCAGTGCTCAGTCGGGACTAGCGGGAAAGGTCGTGCGGCAGTTCTTC,CSAQSGLAGKVVRQFF
TRBJ2-2,-,TRBV2,-,TGTGCCAGCAGTGTTAGGGGTGGAAACACCGGGGAGCTGTTTTTT,CASSVRGGNTGELFF
TRBJ1-2,-,TRBV28,-,TGTGCCAGCAGTGTGCTTACAGGGCCCTATGGCTACACCTTC,CASSVLTGPYGYTF
TRBJ2-1,few,TRBV27,TRBD2,TGTGCCAGCAGTTTTGCGGGAGGCCTTAATTACAATGAGCAGTTCTTC,CASSFAGGLNYNEQFF
TRBJ2-7,-,TRBV12-3/TRBV12-4,TRBD2,TGTGCCAGCAGTACTAGCGGCCCCTACGAGCAGTACTTC,CASSTSGPYEQYF
TRBJ1-2,-,TRBV5-4,-,TGTGCCAGCAGCTTGGATGGGGCCCCCTATGGCTACACCTTC,CASSLDGAPYGYTF
TRBJ1-1,-,TRBV6-1,-,TGTGCCAGCAGTGGTCAGCCCATGAACACTGAAGCTTTCTTT,CASSGQPMNTEAFF
TRBJ1-2,-,TRBV28,TRBD1,TGTGCCAGCAGTTTCGATACAGGGGGCTTTAACTATGGCTACACCTTC,CASSFDTGGFNYGYTF
TRBJ2-4,-,TRBV6-2/TRBV6-3,-,TGTGCCAGCAGACAAGAGGTCCCAGGGAGGAACATTCAGTACTTC,CASRQEVPGRNIQYF
TRBJ2-1,-,TRBV11-3,TRBD2,TGTGCCAGCAGCTCGCGCACCTCTAGCGGGGGCTACAATGAGCAGTTCTTC,CASSSRTSSGGYNEQFF
TRBJ2-5,-,TRBV19,TRBD1,TGTGCCAGTAGTACCACAGGGGCAGAGACCCAGTACTTC,CASSTTGAETQYF
TRBJ1-1,-,TRBV20-1,-,TGCAGTGCTAGACGGCAGCCGAACACTGAAGCTTTCTTT,CSARRQPNTEAFF
TRBJ1-2,few,TRBV19,-,TGTGCCAGTAGTATAAGGGACTATGGCTACACCTTC,CASSIRDYGYTF
TRBJ2-2,-,TRBV24-1,TRBD1,TGTGCCACCGAACAGGGGGCAAGCACCGGGGAGCTGTTTTTT,CATEQGASTGELFF
TRBJ2-1,few,TRBV20-1,-,TGCAGTGCTAGAGATTGGGGTGCGGTAGCGGCCTACAATGAGCAGTTCTTC,CSARDWGAVAAYNEQFF
TRBJ2-3,-,TRBV20-1,TRBD2,TGCAGTGCTAGAGATTGGACTAGCGGCTTTACAGATACGCAGTATTTT,CSARDWTSGFTDTQYF
TRBJ1-2,-,TRBV30,TRBD1,TGTGCCTGGATCTCGGACAGGGAGTATGGCTACACCTTC,CAWISDREYGYTF
TRBJ2-5,few,TRBV6-2/TRBV6-3,-,TGTGCCAGCAGTTCTTTTTCTATCCAAGAGACCCAGTACTTC,CASSSFSIQETQYF
TRBJ2-7,-,TRBV27,-,TGTGCCAGCAGCACCGACAGGGAGGCTTTCTACGAGCAGTACTTC,CASSTDREAFYEQYF
TRBJ1-1,-,TRBV5-1,-,TGCGCCAGCAGCTTGTTTGCAGGGATGAACACTGAAGCTTTCTTT,CASSLFAGMNTEAFF
TRBJ2-1,-,TRBV28,-,TGTGCCAGCAGTTTAAGGGCTCCCTCCTACAATGAGCAGTTCTTC,CASSLRAPSYNEQFF
TRBJ2-7,-,TRBV6-1,TRBD2,TGTGCCAGCAGTCCCATTTATGGGACTAGGGACTTGCTGTTCGAGCAGTACTTC,CASSPIYGTRDLLFEQYF
TRBJ1-2,few,TRBV21-1,-,TGTGCCAGCAGCAAATCTAAAGATTGGGTGCCGGTAGGAATCTATGGCTACACCTTC,CASSKSKDWVPVGIYGYTF
TRBJ2-7,-,TRBV6-1,-,TGTGCCAGCAGTGGGGACGGAAAGTCCTACGAGCAGTACTTC,CASSGDGKSYEQYF
TRBJ1-3,-,TRBV3-1,-,TGTGCCAGCAGCCCAGGGTACACCATATATTTT,CASSPGYTIYF
TRBJ1-1,-,TRBV18,-,TGTGCCAGCTCAAGAATGACCGGTGCGACTGAAGCTTTCTTT,CASSRMTGATEAFF
TRBJ2-1,-,TRBV6-1,TRBD2,TGTGCCAGCAGGCCCTCGGGAGGGAGGCGCTACAATGAGCAGTTCTTC,CASRPSGGRRYNEQFF